This T cell receptor (beta chain) was identified during a study of shared clonotypes between healthy human individuals. This table comes from immunoSEQ multiplex PCR, and its TCRdb copy is limited to in-frame clones, with some not included. This repertoire shows about 2.4 million clones, under 95% found once; its top ten account for approximately 0.35%. V was clipped by 0 bases and J by 1 base; unmatched bases: 3. Germline CDR1 reads MNHEY; CDR2 reads SVGAGI. The CDR3 spans 15 residues. As concerns this clone: Other DNA sequences in the sample encode the same CDR3.

The rearrangement links TRBV6-5 to TRBJ2-7; TRBD1 agrees at 7 bases. This clonotype was obtained from a man younger than 30 in good health. Some clones in this sample may be carry-over from other donors' samples. The sequencing input was naive CD4+ T cells from PBMCs. The subset here: CD45RA+ positively selected. The CDR3 DNA sequence: TGTGCCAGCAGTTACTCATCCAGGGGGTCCTACGAGCAGTACTTC. Translating gives CASSYSSRGSYEQYF.